Listed below are T cell receptor beta chains from one sample, sequenced in a study of technical replicates of blood from a handful of donors. The protocol was immunoSEQ multiplex PCR, while the TCRdb copy is restricted to in-frame clones and leaves out a portion. This table holds fewer than 100,000 clones, over 80% found once. Sequenced: T cells isolated from PBMCs. The receptors stem from a human donor in good health. CDR3s include the opening cysteine and the closing phenylalanine or tryptophan. Fields, in order: V gene, clone size, D gene, J gene, CDR3 DNA, CDR3 protein. The D gene is left open where the match is weak. Clone sizes are given selectively: once, few, many, or a class where the clone is expanded.

>TRBV7-9|-|TRBD2|TRBJ2-1
TGTGCCAGCAGCTCCCAGGGAGCGGGGGGATACAATGAGCAGTTCTTC
CASSSQGAGGYNEQFF
>TRBV7-9|once|-|TRBJ2-5
TGTGCCAGCAGCCCGACTGGTGGCGTGCAAGAGACCCAGTACTTC
CASSPTGGVQETQYF
>TRBV7-6|-|-|TRBJ2-5
TGTGCCAGCAGCCGCGGAGGGGAGACCCAGTACTTC
CASSRGGETQYF
>TRBV28|-|TRBD1|TRBJ1-2
TGTGCCAGCAGTCCCCCGACAGGGGTACGGGGCTACACCTTC
CASSPPTGVRGYTF
>TRBV27|-|-|TRBJ1-5
TGTGCCAGCAGTCCAGGACATTCTGGTCAGCCCCAGCATTTT
CASSPGHSGQPQHF
>TRBV21-1|-|-|TRBJ2-1
TGTGCCAGCAGCAACCAAAACTGGAGCTCCTACAATGAGCAGTTCTTC
CASSNQNWSSYNEQFF
>TRBV6-5|-|-|TRBJ2-7
TGTGCCAGCGCGGGCCCGGGGAACGAGCAGTACTTC
CASAGPGNEQYF
>TRBV9|-|TRBD1|TRBJ2-5
TGTGCCAGCAGCGCCCTTGTTGACAGGGTGCCCGAGACCCAGTACTTC
CASSALVDRVPETQYF
>TRBV4-1|-|TRBD1|TRBJ2-7
TGCGCCAGCAGCCGAACGACAGGGACCTACGAGCAGTACTTC
CASSRTTGTYEQYF
>TRBV10-2|-|-|TRBJ1-3
TGCGCCAGCACTACAGGACCAAGTTGGAACACCATATATTTT
CASTTGPSWNTIYF
>TRBV4-1|-|TRBD1|TRBJ2-7
TGCGCCAGCAGCCAGCCCGGGACAGGGGCCTACGAGCAGTACTTC
CASSQPGTGAYEQYF
>TRBV11-3|few|TRBD2|TRBJ2-1
TGTGCCAGCAGCTTAGTAGCGGGAGGGGTCAATGAGCAGTTCTTC
CASSLVAGGVNEQFF
>TRBV18|-|-|TRBJ1-2
TGTGCCAGCTCACCACGCACAGAAACTAACTATGGCTACACCTTC
CASSPRTETNYGYTF
>TRBV5-1|-|-|TRBJ1-3
TGCGCCAGCAGCCTACAGGGATACTCTGGAAACACCATATATTTT
CASSLQGYSGNTIYF
>TRBV15|-|TRBD2|TRBJ2-1
TGTGCCACCATGTTCCCTAGCGGGCCGGAGCAGTTCTTC
CATMFPSGPEQFF
>TRBV4-1|-|-|TRBJ1-1
TGCGCCAGCAGCCAGGTCGCACGCCGGGGCACTGAAGCTTTCTTT
CASSQVARRGTEAFF
>TRBV19|-|TRBD2|TRBJ2-1
TGTGCCAGTAGTATACTTTCTAGCGGGGATAGCTCCTACAATGAGCAGTTCTTC
CASSILSSGDSSYNEQFF
>TRBV5-1|-|TRBD1|TRBJ1-1
TGCGCCAGCAGCTTGAAAGGGACAGGGCTGAACACTGAAGCTTTCTTT
CASSLKGTGLNTEAFF
>TRBV5-1|-|-|TRBJ2-7
TGCGCCAGCAGCTTGGCAAGTCTGAGGGGGTACGAGCAGTACTTC
CASSLASLRGYEQYF
>TRBV12-5|once|-|TRBJ2-5
TGTGCTAGTGGAGGCAACAGGAAGCAAGAGACCCAGTACTTC
CASGGNRKQETQYF
>TRBV2|-|TRBD1|TRBJ2-5
TGTGCCAGCAGTAACACAGGGGGCGCCGAGACCCAGTACTTC
CASSNTGGAETQYF
>TRBV10-1|-|-|TRBJ2-7
TGCGCCAGCAGTGAGGGAGGGGCGGGATACGAGCAGTACTTC
CASSEGGAGYEQYF
>TRBV29-1|-|TRBD2|TRBJ2-5
TGCAGCGCCGTGGGGAGGGACCGGGGAGAGACCCAGTACTTC
CSAVGRDRGETQYF
>TRBV2|-|-|TRBJ2-7
TGTGCCAGCAGTGACGTCTTGGACACCCATTCTGGCGAGCAGTACTTC
CASSDVLDTHSGEQYF
>TRBV5-5|few|TRBD1|TRBJ2-1
TGTGCCAGCAGGATGGAGACAGGGGGGTCCAATGAGCAGTTCTTC
CASRMETGGSNEQFF
>TRBV28|once|-|TRBJ1-3
TGTGCCAGCAGGATGGTAGGGACTTCTGGAAACACCATATATTTT
CASRMVGTSGNTIYF
>TRBV6-5|once|TRBD2|TRBJ2-7
TGTGCCAGCAGATCTGGACTAGCGGGGAGTACGCAGCAGTACTTC
CASRSGLAGSTQQYF
>TRBV1|-|-|TRBJ2-7
TGCACCTACCCCGCGGGTTACGAGCAGTACTTC
CTYPAGYEQYF
>TRBV5-4|once|TRBD1|TRBJ1-3
TGTGCCAGCAGCACCCGGACAGGGGGGGATGGAAACACCATATATTTT
CASSTRTGGDGNTIYF
>TRBV19|-|TRBD1|TRBJ1-6
TGTGCCAGTAGTATATCGAAAGGGGACAGGCCAAGCTCCTATAATTCACCCCTCCACTTT
CASSISKGDRPSSYNSPLHF
>TRBV29-1|-|-|TRBJ1-3
TGCAGCGTCATAGGGCTTCCAGGGTACTCTGGAAACACCATATATTTT
CSVIGLPGYSGNTIYF